This passage covers 2 T cell receptor beta chains from one sample sequenced in a study of neurological immune-mediated disorders. Time point meaning: longitudinal time-point 1 (baseline). Each CDR3 protein gets one entry after TCRdb re-called the 5' RACE reads with MiXCR. The sample yields tens of thousands of distinct CDR3 sequences, approximately 10% seen once. Sequencing used PBMCs. The origin of the receptors is a man aged 30 to 39 in good health.

This clonotype showed up many times. This chain links TRBV24-1 with TRBJ2-3; 9 nucleotides match TRBD2. V trimming: 5 bases; J trimming: 6 bases; junction bases outside the gene matches: 8. The CDR3 consists of 15 residues. Germline CDR1 reads KGHDR; CDR2 reads SFDVKD. This chain's CDR3 is CATSVVAGAMDTQYF. In DNA form, the CDR3 reads TGTGCCACCAGTGTGGTAGCGGGGGCCATGGATACGCAGTATTTT.

This clonotype appeared many times. The chain recombines TRBV28 with TRBJ2-2; TRBD1 aligns across 10 bases. Looked up from germline, CDR1 is MDHEN and CDR2 is SYDVKM. The CDR3 covers 15 residues. The junction had 5 bases not matched to a gene; V was cut back by 5 bases and J by 5 bases. The CDR3 here is CASSPTGGGTGELFF. For the CDR3, the DNA is TGTGCCAGCAGTCCGACAGGGGGCGGGACCGGGGAGCTGTTTTTT.